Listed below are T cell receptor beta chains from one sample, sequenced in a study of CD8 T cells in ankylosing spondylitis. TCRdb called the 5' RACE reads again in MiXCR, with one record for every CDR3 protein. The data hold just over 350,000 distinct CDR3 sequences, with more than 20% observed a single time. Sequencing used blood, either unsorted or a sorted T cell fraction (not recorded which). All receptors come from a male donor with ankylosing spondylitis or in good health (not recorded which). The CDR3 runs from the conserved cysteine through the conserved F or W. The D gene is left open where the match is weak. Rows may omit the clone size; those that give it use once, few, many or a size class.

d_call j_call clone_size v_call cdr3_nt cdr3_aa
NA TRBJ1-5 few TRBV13 TGTGCCAGCAGCTTAGGCTCAGGGGATCAGCCCCAGCATTTT CASSLGSGDQPQHF
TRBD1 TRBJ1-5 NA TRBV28 TGTGCCAGCAGTTTGGATGACAGGGACACAGATACGCAGCATTTT CASSLDDRDTDTQHF
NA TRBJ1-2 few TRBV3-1 TGTGCCAGCAGCGGGGGTCCCGAATGGTATGGCTACACCTTC CASSGGPEWYGYTF
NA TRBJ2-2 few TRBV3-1 TGTGCCAGCAGCCAAGTGGTTCGGGGAAGCACCGGGGAGCTGTTTTTT CASSQVVRGSTGELFF
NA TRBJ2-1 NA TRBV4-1 TGCGCCAGCAGCCAAGATGACTTCCTCGGAAGTGAGCAGTTCTTC CASSQDDFLGSEQFF
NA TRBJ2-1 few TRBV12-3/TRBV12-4 TGTGCCAGCAGTTTGAAGGGGGAGTTGCGGAATGAGCAGTTCTTC CASSLKGELRNEQFF
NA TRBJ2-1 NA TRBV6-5 TGTGCCAGCAGTTACTTCGGGGAGCAGTTCTTC CASSYFGEQFF
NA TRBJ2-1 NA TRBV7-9 TGTGCCAGCAGCCCCCCAGGGGTTCCTGAGCAGTTCTTC CASSPPGVPEQFF
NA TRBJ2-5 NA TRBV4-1 TGCGCCAGCAGCCCGTCGTTACAAGAGACCCAGTACTTC CASSPSLQETQYF
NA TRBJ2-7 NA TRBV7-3 TGTGCCAGCAGCCCCCACCCCGACTCCTGGGAGCAGTACTTC CASSPHPDSWEQYF
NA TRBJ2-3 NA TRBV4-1 TGCGCCAGCAGCCGAAGGGATCTGGGTATAAATACGCAGTATTTT CASSRRDLGINTQYF
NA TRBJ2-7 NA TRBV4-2 TGTGCCAGCAGCCCTCGGGGGACAGCGTACTCCTACGAGCAGTACTTC CASSPRGTAYSYEQYF
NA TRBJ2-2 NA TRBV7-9 TGTGCCATTTGGGGCACCGGGGAGCTGTTTTTT CAIWGTGELFF
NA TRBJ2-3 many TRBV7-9 TGTGCCAGCAGCACCTACACAGATACGCAGTATTTT CASSTYTDTQYF
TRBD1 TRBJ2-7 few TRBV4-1 TGCGCCAGCAGCCAGACCGGGACAGGGCCCTACGAGCAGTACTTC CASSQTGTGPYEQYF
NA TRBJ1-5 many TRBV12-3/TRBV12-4 TGTGCCAGCAGCCCCGAGGATACAGGGAATCAGCCCCAGCATTTT CASSPEDTGNQPQHF
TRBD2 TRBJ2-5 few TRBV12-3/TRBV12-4 TGTGCCAGCAGTCTGGACCTTAGCGGGGGGGTTTTCACCCAGTACTTC CASSLDLSGGVFTQYF
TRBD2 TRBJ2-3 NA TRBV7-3 TGTGCCAGCAGCTTAGGGGCGGGGGGGGCCACAGATACGCAGTATTTT CASSLGAGGATDTQYF
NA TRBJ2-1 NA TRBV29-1 TGCAGCGTCGTAGACGGGAGCTCCTACAATGAGCAGTTCTTC CSVVDGSSYNEQFF
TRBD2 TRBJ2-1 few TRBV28 TGTGCCAGCAGTTTAGGTCTAGCGGGGGGGCCCAATGAGCAGTTCTTC CASSLGLAGGPNEQFF
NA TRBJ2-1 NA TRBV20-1 TGCAGTGCTAGGGGGGGTTCGGATGAGCAGTTCTTC CSARGGSDEQFF
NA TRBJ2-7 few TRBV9 TGTGCCAGCAATAAGGGGGGGGCCTACGAGCAGTACTTC CASNKGGAYEQYF
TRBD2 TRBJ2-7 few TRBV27 TGTGCCAGCAGTTCCACCGGGATAGGGAGCGGGGGCTCCTACGAGCAGTACTTC CASSSTGIGSGGSYEQYF
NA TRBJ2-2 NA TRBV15 TGTGCCACCAGCAGAGATATGGCAGAGAACACCGGGGAGCTGTTTTTT CATSRDMAENTGELFF